These 15 T cell receptor beta chains originate from one sample sequenced in a study of Tregs in tolerant kidney transplant recipients. Repertoires were generated with immunoSEQ multiplex PCR, while TCRdb's copy carries only in-frame clones and drops some. The sample records 9,500 to 12,000 clones, approximately 89% being singletons. No antigen has been identified for these receptors. The input for sequencing was Tregs from blood cultured with allogeneic cells, taken before the transplant. These receptors originate from a human patient who received a combined kidney and bone marrow transplant.

V usage is TRBV7-9 and J usage is TRBJ2-7; the D gene could be TRBD1 or TRBD2 (6 bases each). Germline values: CDR1 SEHNR, CDR2 FQNEAQ (reference sequence). V was pared by 8 bases and J by 0 bases, with 11 bases between. The CDR3 spans 13 residues. In nucleotides, the CDR3 is TGTGCCAGCCAAGGGGGGAGCTCCTACGAGCAGTACTTC. Translation: CASQGGSSYEQYF.

The chain combines TRBV27 with TRBJ2-3; D gene ambiguous. There are 13 residues in the CDR3. Trimming removed 6 bases from V and 1 base from J, with 8 bases in between. The V gene's germline CDR1 is MNHEY and CDR2 SMNVEV (reference sequence). CDR3 nucleotides: TGTGCCAGCAGGGGTTGGGGCACAGATACGCAGTATTTT. This sequence encodes CASRGWGTDTQYF.

The chain is built from TRBV7-3 and TRBJ2-2; D gene ambiguous. The CDR3 covers 12 residues. Germline CDR1 SGHTA, CDR2 FQGTGA. V dropped 6 bases and J dropped 2 bases, with 4 bases sitting between them. The DNA for the CDR3 is TGTGCCAGCAGTATCAACACCGGGGAGCTGTTTTTT. Its protein product is CASSINTGELFF.

This clone was detected once. This chain links TRBV5-1 with TRBJ2-2; D may be TRBD1 or TRBD2 (5 bases each). The CDR3 loop spans 14 amino acids. Trimming removed 6 bases from V and 0 bases from J, with 9 bases in between. Germline V gives CDR1 SGHRS, CDR2 YFSETQ. The CDR3 is CASTRGPNTGELFF. CDR3 DNA: TGCGCCAGCACCCGGGGCCCGAACACCGGGGAGCTGTTTTTT.

The gene calls are TRBV19 and TRBJ2-3, with D unclear. Germline-derived CDR1 and CDR2 are LNHDA and SQIVND (reference sequence). Between the trimmed V and J ends, which lost 8 bases and 0 bases, there was a span of 12 bases. This CDR3 is built from 14 residues. The chain's CDR3 is CASGIGVSTDTQYF. CDR3 DNA sequence: TGTGCCAGTGGAATCGGTGTTAGCACAGATACGCAGTATTTT. Variable domain in full (rest from reference TRBV19 and TRBJ2-3): DGGITQSPKYLFRKEGQNVTLSCEQNLNHDAMYWYRQDPGQGLRLIYYSQIVNDFQKGDIAEGYSVSREKKESFPLTVTSAQKNPTAFYLCASGIGVSTDTQYFGPGTRLTVL.

The chain uses TRBV9 and TRBJ2-1, with 9 bases lining up with TRBD1. Germline values: CDR1 SGDLS, CDR2 YYNGEE. The trim removed 4 bases at V and 10 bases at J, leaving 12 bases unmatched. This CDR3 is 15 amino acids long. The CDR3 DNA reads TGTGCCAGCAGCAACCGGGACAGGGTGTTTGGCGAGCAGTTCTTC. Amino acid sequence: CASSNRDRVFGEQFF.

The chain links TRBV6-6 to TRBJ2-5, with 9 bases that match TRBD1. Germline CDR1 and CDR2: MNHNY and SVGAGI (reference sequence). The CDR3 extends over 14 amino acids. Trimming at V came to 2 bases and at J to 5 bases, leaving 3 bases not matched to a gene. The DNA of the CDR3 is TGTGCCAGCAGTTACAACAGGGGGCCTGAGACCCAGTACTTC. Encoded protein: CASSYNRGPETQYF.

The V and J genes are TRBV6-6 and TRBJ2-1; D is perhaps TRBD2 (6 bases). Germline CDR1 reads MNHNY; CDR2 reads SVGAGI (reference sequence). The ends were cut back, 7 bases at V and 4 bases at J, with 17 bases in the middle. CDR3 length equals 15 residues. The CDR3 DNA reads TGTGCCAGCAAACCTTGGGGGGTCTTTTACAATGAGCAGTTCTTC. Its translation is CASKPWGVFYNEQFF.

The count of this clone is one. V usage is TRBV7-9 and J usage is TRBJ2-5, with D perhaps given as TRBD1 or TRBD2 (5 bases each). The CDR3 sequence is 17 residues long. Deletions cut 1 base from V and 7 bases from J, with 22 bases between. Germline lookup yields CDR1 SEHNR and CDR2 FQNEAQ (reference sequence). The CDR3 bases are TGTGCCAGCAGCTTAGTTGGGGTTGCCGGGGCGTTAGTGACCCAGTACTTC. This translates into CASSLVGVAGALVTQYF.

The rearrangement uses TRBV19 and TRBJ1-3; no clear D gene. Germline V gene sequence: CDR1 LNHDA, CDR2 SQIVND (reference sequence). The V gene lost 2 bases and the J gene lost 2 bases, with 10 bases spanning the gap. The CDR3 is 15 residues long. CDR3 residues: CASSINREAGNTIYF. CDR3 DNA sequence: TGTGCCAGTAGTATAAATCGGGAGGCTGGAAACACCATATATTTT.

The V and J genes are TRBV20-1 and TRBJ2-5; D uncertain. The V end lost 1 base, the J end lost 5 bases, and 5 bases lay between the germline ends. CDR1 is DFQATT and CDR2 is SNEGSKA in the germline V gene (reference sequence). The CDR3 is made up of 11 amino acids. The CDR3 nucleotides are TGCAGTGCTAGAGTCCAGGAGACCCAGTACTTC. This codes for CSARVQETQYF.

V gene TRBV25-1 combines with J gene TRBJ1-2, with a weak D call TRBD1 (5 bases). V was cut by 1 base and J by 7 bases, with 7 bases left in between. Germline V CDR1 and CDR2: MGHDK, SYGVNS. There are 12 residues in the CDR3. The CDR3 DNA reads TGTGCCAGCAGTGAATTGGGGGGTGGCTACACCTTC. This gives the protein CASSELGGGYTF.

This sequence joins TRBV5-4 and TRBJ2-5, with a tentative D call TRBD2 (7 bases). V was shortened by 5 bases and J by 2 bases, with 19 bases between the two germline ends. Germline CDR1 and CDR2: SGHNT and YYREEE (reference sequence). CDR3 length equals 16 residues. The CDR3 loop is CASSPGAGAGQETQYF. As DNA, the CDR3 is TGTGCCAGCAGTCCGGGGGCGGGGGCCGGACAAGAGACCCAGTACTTC.

The chain recombines TRBV7-9 with TRBJ2-1; no clear D gene. Germline V lookup: CDR1 SEHNR, CDR2 FQNEAQ (reference sequence). Trimming left V 2 bases short and J 3 bases short, with 11 bases between. The CDR3 covers 15 residues. The CDR3 loop reads CASSLKVGIYNEQFF. The CDR3 DNA sequence: TGTGCCAGCAGCTTAAAAGTTGGTATCTACAATGAGCAGTTCTTC.

This clone was seen once. The rearrangement links TRBV6-6 to TRBJ2-4; D perhaps matches TRBD1 (5 bases). Germline CDR1 and CDR2: MNHNY and SVGAGI (reference sequence). The CDR3 sequence is 12 residues long. V lost 5 bases to trimming and J lost 15 bases, with 17 bases between them. CDR3 amino acids: CASSDPGVGVYF. CDR3 bases: TGTGCCAGCAGTGACCCTGGGGTAGGGGTGTACTTC.